This paragraph covers one T cell receptor (beta chain) sequence. Its antigen is still unknown. This sample stems from a study of siplizumab effects on memory and regulatory T cells. Each sample contributed roughly 100,000 TCR templates to the assay. Repertoires were generated with immunoSEQ multiplex PCR, while TCRdb's copy carries only in-frame clones and drops some. The sample gives roughly 80,000 clones, roughly 89% of which show up once; about 1.4% is in the top ten. CDR1 and CDR2 from the germline V gene are SGHTA and FQGNSA. The V and J ends lost 3 bases and 2 bases respectively, with 13 bases between them. The CDR3 covers 15 residues. General study results and limits: Tregs that proliferated in siplizumab cultures did not have their suppressive function confirmed. Controls showed an average of roughly 25% Treg-derived mappable alloreactive CD4+ clones, while siplizumab showed 60% to 80%.

The sequence derives from a human donor in good health. The sample taken for sequencing was Tregs sorted from blood. V is TRBV7-2 and J is TRBJ1-1; D unresolved. The CDR3 region is CASSLARAVNTEAFF. CDR3 DNA sequence: TGTGCCAGCAGCTTGGCAAGGGCCGTAAACACTGAAGCTTTCTTT.